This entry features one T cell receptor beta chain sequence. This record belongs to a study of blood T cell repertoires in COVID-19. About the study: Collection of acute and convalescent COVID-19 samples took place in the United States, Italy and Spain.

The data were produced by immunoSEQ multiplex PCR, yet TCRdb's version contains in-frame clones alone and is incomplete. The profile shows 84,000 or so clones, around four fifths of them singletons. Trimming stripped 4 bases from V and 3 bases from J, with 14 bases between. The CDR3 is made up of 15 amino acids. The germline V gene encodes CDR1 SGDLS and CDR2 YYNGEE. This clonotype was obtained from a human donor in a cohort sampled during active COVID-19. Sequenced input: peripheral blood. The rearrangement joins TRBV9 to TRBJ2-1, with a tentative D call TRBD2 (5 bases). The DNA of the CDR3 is TGTGCCAGCAGCCTAACCGGGATGAGCTACAATGAGCAGTTCTTC. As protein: CASSLTGMSYNEQFF.